The source of this T cell receptor (beta chain) is a study of cytomegalovirus exposure and HLA in healthy donors. This clone came up a few times. PCR was performed using 60 Vbeta and 13 Jbeta primers. The table came from immunoSEQ multiplex PCR; TCRdb's copy has only in-frame clones and leaves some out. The sample has about 130,000 clones, roughly four fifths seen once. The V gene's germline CDR1 is SGHNT and CDR2 YYREEE (reference sequence). The CDR3 is made up of 15 amino acids. Deletions cut 0 bases from V and 0 bases from J, with 7 bases between. Sequencing used PBMCs. The source of this sequence is a male donor in good health and CMV-seropositive. The chain has TRBV5-4 and TRBJ1-3; D gene ambiguous. The CDR3 sequence: CASSLAFGSGNTIYF. The CDR3 coding sequence is TGTGCCAGCAGCTTGGCGTTCGGCTCTGGAAACACCATATATTTT.